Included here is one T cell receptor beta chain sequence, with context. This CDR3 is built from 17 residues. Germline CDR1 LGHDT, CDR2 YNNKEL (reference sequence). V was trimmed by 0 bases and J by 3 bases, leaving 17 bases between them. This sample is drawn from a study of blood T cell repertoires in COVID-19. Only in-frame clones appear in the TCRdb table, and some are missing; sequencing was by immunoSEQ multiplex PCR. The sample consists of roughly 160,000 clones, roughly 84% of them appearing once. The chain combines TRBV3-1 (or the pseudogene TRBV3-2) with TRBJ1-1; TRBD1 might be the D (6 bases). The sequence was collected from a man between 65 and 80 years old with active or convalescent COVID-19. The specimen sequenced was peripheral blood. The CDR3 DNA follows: TGTGCCAGCAGCCAAGATCCGGTCAGGGGTTTATACACTGAAGCTTTCTTT. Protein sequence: CASSQDPVRGLYTEAFF.